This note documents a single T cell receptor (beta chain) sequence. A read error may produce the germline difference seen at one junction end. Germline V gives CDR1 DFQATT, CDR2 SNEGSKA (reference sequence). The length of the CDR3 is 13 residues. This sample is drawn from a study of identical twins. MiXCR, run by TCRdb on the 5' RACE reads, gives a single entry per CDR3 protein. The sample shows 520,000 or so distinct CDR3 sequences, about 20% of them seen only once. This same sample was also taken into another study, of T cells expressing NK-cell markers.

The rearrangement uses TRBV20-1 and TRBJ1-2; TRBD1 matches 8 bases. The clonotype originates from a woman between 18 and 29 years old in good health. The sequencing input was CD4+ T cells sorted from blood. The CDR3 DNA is TGCAGTTCTAGCCAGGGGGCGGGCTATGGCTACACCTTC. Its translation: CSSSQGAGYGYTF.